This T cell receptor beta chain emerged from a study of blood T cell repertoires in COVID-19. The overall study: Sample material is recorded as cDNA or gDNA derived from T cells, B-cell-depleted T cells, or PBMCs.

The repertoire was sequenced with immunoSEQ multiplex PCR; TCRdb's copy has only in-frame clones and lacks some. The table includes under 300,000 clones, about nine tenths detected once. V lost 6 bases and J lost 6, with 16 bases in between. CDR1 is SGHAT and CDR2 is FQDESV in the germline V gene (reference sequence). There are 14 residues in the CDR3. Sequenced sample: peripheral blood. This TCR derives from a woman in her thirties or forties with acute or convalescent COVID-19. The V call is TRBV11-1, the J call TRBJ2-3; no firm D call. The CDR3 sequence is CASRRGSIGDTQYF. CDR3 coding DNA: TGTGCCAGCAGGAGAGGCTCCATCGGTGATACGCAGTATTTT.